The rows below give T cell receptor beta chains drawn from one sample of a study of cytomegalovirus exposure and HLA in healthy donors. The repertoire was sequenced with immunoSEQ multiplex PCR; TCRdb's copy has only in-frame clones and lacks some. In the table there are fewer than 200,000 clones, more than 75% of which are singletons. Sequencing input: PBMCs. The receptors were gathered from a girl between 10 and 17 years old in good health and CMV-seropositive. Both conserved end residues are part of each CDR3. D genes are given only for firm matches. Size tells how often a clone was seen (once, few, many) or the class of an expanded clone, and some rows leave it out.

TRBV10-3	TRBD2	-	TRBJ2-5	CAIRDTGGETQYF	TGTGCCATCAGGGATACGGGAGGAGAGACCCAGTACTTC
TRBV28	TRBD1	-	TRBJ1-2	CASSSPRAGQGAANYGYTF	TGTGCCAGCAGTTCGCCCCGGGCGGGACAGGGGGCGGCAAACTATGGCTACACCTTC
TRBV2	TRBD1	-	TRBJ2-5	CASRPRQGRQETQYF	TGTGCCAGCCGTCCTCGACAGGGGCGGCAAGAGACCCAGTACTTC
TRBV20-1	-	few	TRBJ1-1	CSARVITEAFF	TGCAGTGCGAGGGTTATCACTGAAGCTTTCTTT
TRBV7-6	TRBD2	few	TRBJ2-1	CASSLAPSGSSDEQFF	TGTGCCAGCAGCTTAGCGCCTAGCGGGAGTTCTGATGAGCAGTTCTTC
TRBV7-3	TRBD2	once	TRBJ2-7	CASSLPGLAGEQYF	TGTGCCAGCAGCTTACCGGGACTAGCGGGGGAGCAGTACTTC
TRBV15	TRBD2	-	TRBJ2-1	CATSTALAGAGGLLNEQFF	TGTGCCACCAGCACAGCACTAGCGGGAGCGGGGGGGTTGCTCAATGAGCAGTTCTTC
TRBV5-1	TRBD2	-	TRBJ2-3	CASSLEGQRGTDTQYF	TGCGCCAGCAGCTTGGAAGGCCAGCGGGGGACAGATACGCAGTATTTT
TRBV18	TRBD1	-	TRBJ2-7	CASSPDRGRSEQYF	TGTGCCAGCTCACCGGACAGGGGGCGTTCCGAGCAGTACTTC
TRBV5-4	TRBD1	-	TRBJ2-5	CASSLALGDREETQYF	TGTGCCAGCAGCTTGGCCTTAGGGGACAGGGAAGAGACCCAGTACTTC
TRBV9	TRBD1	-	TRBJ1-2	CASSPQLLQGANYGYTF	TGTGCCAGCAGCCCACAGCTCTTACAGGGGGCAAACTATGGCTACACCTTC
TRBV7-6	-	-	TRBJ2-1	CASSLAGVDEQFF	TGTGCCAGCAGCTTAGCAGGGGTGGATGAGCAGTTCTTC
TRBV5-1	-	-	TRBJ1-5	CASSLAGLDQPQHF	TGCGCCAGCAGCTTAGCGGGGTTGGATCAGCCCCAGCATTTT
TRBV6-1	-	-	TRBJ2-7	CASSERQGWTYEQYF	TGTGCCAGCAGTGAACGGCAGGGCTGGACCTACGAGCAGTACTTC
TRBV9	-	-	TRBJ2-1	CASSVSGSSYNEQFF	TGTGCCAGCAGCGTATCCGGGAGCTCCTACAATGAGCAGTTCTTC
TRBV11-3	TRBD1	once	TRBJ2-1	CASSLDGDSVHEQFF	TGTGCCAGCAGCTTAGATGGGGACAGCGTCCATGAGCAGTTCTTC
TRBV28	TRBD2	-	TRBJ2-1	CASTEMRLLAYNEQFF	TGTGCCAGCACCGAAATGAGACTACTAGCGTATAATGAGCAGTTCTTC
TRBV19	TRBD1	-	TRBJ1-5	CASRKTGGWGNQPQHF	TGTGCCAGTAGGAAAACAGGGGGCTGGGGCAATCAGCCCCAGCATTTT
TRBV2	TRBD2	-	TRBJ2-1	CASSHLAGGSYNEQFF	TGTGCCAGCAGCCACTTAGCGGGAGGGTCCTACAATGAGCAGTTCTTC
TRBV6-1	-	-	TRBJ2-4	CASSTTGNIQYF	TGTGCCAGCAGTACTACAGGGAACATTCAGTACTTC
TRBV7-9	TRBD1	-	TRBJ2-7	CASSRAGTASYEQYF	TGTGCCAGCAGCCGAGCCGGGACAGCCTCCTACGAGCAGTACTTC
TRBV30	-	-	TRBJ1-1	CAWSGGLRGTEAFF	TGTGCCTGGAGTGGGGGGTTGAGGGGGACTGAAGCTTTCTTT
TRBV9	-	-	TRBJ2-7	CASSVGAEAYEQYF	TGTGCCAGCAGCGTAGGAGCGGAAGCCTACGAGCAGTACTTC
TRBV28	-	-	TRBJ1-2	CASSLTPTTRAHSGYTF	TGTGCCAGCAGTCTGACACCAACTACGAGGGCACATAGTGGCTACACCTTC
TRBV7-6	TRBD1	few	TRBJ1-1	CASSPQTGEVTEAFF	TGTGCCAGCAGCCCTCAGACAGGGGAAGTCACTGAAGCTTTCTTT
TRBV4-3	-	-	TRBJ2-7	CASSQELWQGRAYEQYF	TGCGCCAGCAGCCAAGAACTGTGGCAGGGCAGAGCCTACGAGCAGTACTTC
TRBV28	-	-	TRBJ2-7	CAIGDLAYEQYF	TGTGCCATCGGGGATCTGGCCTACGAGCAGTACTTC
TRBV5-6	-	-	TRBJ1-1	CASSWGDTEAFF	TGTGCCAGCAGCTGGGGCGACACTGAAGCTTTCTTT
TRBV5-4	-	few	TRBJ2-1	CASSLHMTSYNEQFF	TGTGCCAGCAGCCTCCATATGACATCCTACAATGAGCAGTTCTTC